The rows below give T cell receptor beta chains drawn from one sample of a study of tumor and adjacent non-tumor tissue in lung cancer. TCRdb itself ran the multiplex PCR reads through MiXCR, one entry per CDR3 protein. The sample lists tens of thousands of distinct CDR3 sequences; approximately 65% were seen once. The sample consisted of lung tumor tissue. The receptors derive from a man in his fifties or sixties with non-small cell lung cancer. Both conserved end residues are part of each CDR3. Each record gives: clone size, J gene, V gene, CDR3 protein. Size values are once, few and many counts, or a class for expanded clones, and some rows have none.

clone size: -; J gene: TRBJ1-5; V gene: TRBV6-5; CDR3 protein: CASRSVTGNSNQPQHF
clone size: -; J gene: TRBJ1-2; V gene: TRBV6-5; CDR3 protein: CASTNPFHYGYTF
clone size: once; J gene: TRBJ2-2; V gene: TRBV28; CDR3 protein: CTNIGTLNTGELFF
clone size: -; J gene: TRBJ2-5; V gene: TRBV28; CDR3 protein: CTTSSPTPGQETQYF
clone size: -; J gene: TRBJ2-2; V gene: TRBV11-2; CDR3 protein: CASSLALARTGELYF
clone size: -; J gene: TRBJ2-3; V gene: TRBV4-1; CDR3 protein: CASSPREGRQGGTQYF
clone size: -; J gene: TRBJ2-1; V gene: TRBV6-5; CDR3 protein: CASSLTSANNEQFF
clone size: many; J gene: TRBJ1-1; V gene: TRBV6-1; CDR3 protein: CASSEIRVGTEAFF
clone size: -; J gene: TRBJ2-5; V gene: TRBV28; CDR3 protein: CTSSRSETQYF
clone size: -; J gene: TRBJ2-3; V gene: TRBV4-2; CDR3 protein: CASSRIRGGGETDTRYF
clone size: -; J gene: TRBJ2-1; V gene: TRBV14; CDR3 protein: CASSQTGTSGTHFF
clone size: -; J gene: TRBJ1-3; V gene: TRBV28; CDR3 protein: CASQGEDSGNTIYF
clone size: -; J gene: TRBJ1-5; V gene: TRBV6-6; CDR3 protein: CVNRPRVTAFGNQPQHF
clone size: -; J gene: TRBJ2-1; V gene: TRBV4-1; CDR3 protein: CASSQVLDPRWYNEQFF
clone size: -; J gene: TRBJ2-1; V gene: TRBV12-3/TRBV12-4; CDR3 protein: CAISPTRGRANEQFF
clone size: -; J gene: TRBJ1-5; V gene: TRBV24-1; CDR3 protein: CATSVGQGSGNEPQHF
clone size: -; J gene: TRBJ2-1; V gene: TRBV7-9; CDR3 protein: CASIQLGGFEQFF
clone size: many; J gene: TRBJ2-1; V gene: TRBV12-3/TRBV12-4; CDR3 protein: CASSKDRGLNEQFF
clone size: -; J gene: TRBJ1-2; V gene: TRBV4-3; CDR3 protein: CASNGGDRVSGYTF
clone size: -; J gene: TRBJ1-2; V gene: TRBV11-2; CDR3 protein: CASSLLKETGFTF
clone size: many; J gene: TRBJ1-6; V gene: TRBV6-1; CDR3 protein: CASSEAGVNSPLHF
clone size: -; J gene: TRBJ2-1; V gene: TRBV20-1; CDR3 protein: CSARMVAGVVCHNEQFF
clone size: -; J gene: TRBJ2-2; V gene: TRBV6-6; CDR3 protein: CASSRARGGELFF
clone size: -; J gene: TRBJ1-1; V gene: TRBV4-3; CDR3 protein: CASSQQQDGNTEALF
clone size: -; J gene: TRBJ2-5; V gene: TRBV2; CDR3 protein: CASSVGQKETQYF
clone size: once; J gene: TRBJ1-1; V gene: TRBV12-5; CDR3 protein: CASGLVQGGSEAFF
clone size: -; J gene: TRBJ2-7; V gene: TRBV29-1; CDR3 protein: CSVAEKQVTIYEQYF
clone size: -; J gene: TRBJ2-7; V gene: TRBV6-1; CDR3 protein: CASSSGTFGSYEQYF
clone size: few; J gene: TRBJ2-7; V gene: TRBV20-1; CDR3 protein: CSALGGGRSSYEQYF
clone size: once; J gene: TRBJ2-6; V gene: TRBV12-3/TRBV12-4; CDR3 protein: CVNSPDRVLSGANILTF
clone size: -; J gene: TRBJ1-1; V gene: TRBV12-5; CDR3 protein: CASGLIQGWTEAFF
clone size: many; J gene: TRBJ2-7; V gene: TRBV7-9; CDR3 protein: CASSLAIAGLHEQYF
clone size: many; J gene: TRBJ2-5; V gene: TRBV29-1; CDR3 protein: CSVRQVGETQYF
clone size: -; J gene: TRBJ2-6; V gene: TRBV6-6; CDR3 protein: CVISYSGGTSGDQGSGANVLTF
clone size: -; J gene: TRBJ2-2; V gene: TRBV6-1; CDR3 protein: CASSLDPKKGYTGELFF
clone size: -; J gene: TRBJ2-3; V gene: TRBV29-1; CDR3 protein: CGVEAGGHVDTQYF
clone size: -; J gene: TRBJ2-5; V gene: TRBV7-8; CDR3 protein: CASSLVSLRQGGLGQETQYF
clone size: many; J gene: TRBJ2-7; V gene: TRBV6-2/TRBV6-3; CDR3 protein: CASSYSGSYEQYF
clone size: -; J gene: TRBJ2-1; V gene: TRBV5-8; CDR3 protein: CASSGRTVYDEQFF
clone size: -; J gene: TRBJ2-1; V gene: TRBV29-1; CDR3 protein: CSVDDGVSSYNEQFF
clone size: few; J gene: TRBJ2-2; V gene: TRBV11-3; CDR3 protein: CSSSLQGNGELFF
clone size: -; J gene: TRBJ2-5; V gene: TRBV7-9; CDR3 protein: CASSSGTARMDQYF
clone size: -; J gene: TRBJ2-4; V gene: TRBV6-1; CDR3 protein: CASTRVTKNIQYF
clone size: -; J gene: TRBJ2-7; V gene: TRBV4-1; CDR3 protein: CTSSRDYYEQYF
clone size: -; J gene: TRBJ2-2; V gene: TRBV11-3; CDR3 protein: CAGNKDRALTGEPFF
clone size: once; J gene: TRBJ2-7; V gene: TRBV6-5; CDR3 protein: CASSPGGQASYEQSF
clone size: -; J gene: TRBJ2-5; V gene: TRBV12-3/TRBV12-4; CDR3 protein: CASSLTLEGVTETQCF
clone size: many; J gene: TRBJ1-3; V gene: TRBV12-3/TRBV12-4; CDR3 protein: CASSLGRNSGNTIYF
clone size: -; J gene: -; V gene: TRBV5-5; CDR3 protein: CTSSLSWGATDTQHF
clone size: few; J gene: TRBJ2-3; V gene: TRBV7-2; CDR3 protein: CASSSASGGADTQYF